One sample yielded the 29 T cell receptor beta chains listed below, sequenced in a study of T cells after posttransplantation cyclophosphamide. Produced via immunoSEQ multiplex PCR; TCRdb's table is partial and in-frame only. The sample holds about 40,000 clones, and no clone turns up only once. Sequences were obtained from PBMCs. The receptors originated from a woman in her fifties or sixties in good health and a related stem cell transplant donor.

In its sample, this clone was seen many times. The chain combines TRBV10-3 with TRBJ2-1; 9 positions match TRBD2. V lost 3 bases, J lost 12 bases, and 9 bases stayed unmatched. CDR1 and CDR2 from the germline V gene are ENHRY and SYGVKD. The CDR3 spans 14 residues. CDR3 sequence (DNA): TGTGCCATCAGTGACAATGGCGGGGGGGATCGGCAGTTCTTC. Translating it yields CAISDNGGGDRQFF.

This clone was counted ten times or more. The chain's CDR3 is CASSSHRDSLNTGELFF. In DNA form, the CDR3 reads TGTGCCAGCAGCTCCCACCGGGACAGCTTGAACACCGGGGAGCTGTTTTTT. The chain links TRBV9 to TRBJ2-2; 7 bases align to TRBD1. This CDR3 contains 17 residues. The germline gives CDR1 SGDLS, CDR2 YYNGEE. Trimming took 4 bases from V and 1 from J; bases not matched to a gene: 10.

This clone was seen at least ten times. V is TRBV5-1 and J is TRBJ2-3, with a tentative D call TRBD1 (7 bases). This CDR3 comprises 15 residues. Looked up from germline, CDR1 is SGHRS and CDR2 is YFSETQ. V was shortened by 4 bases and J by 1 base, with 13 bases between the two germline ends. The chain's CDR3 is CASSQDREGTDTQYF. The CDR3 nucleotides read TGCGCCAGCAGCCAAGACAGGGAGGGCACAGATACGCAGTATTTT.

This clone was counted ten times or more. This chain joins TRBV4-1 and TRBJ2-7, with 7 bases fitting TRBD2. The ends lost 2 bases at V and 3 bases at J; junction bases unmatched: 7. Germline V CDR1 and CDR2: MGHRA, YSYEKL. This CDR3 is built from 15 residues. CDR3 bases: TGCGCCAGCAGCCAAACAAGCGGGACCTACTACGAGCAGTACTTC. Translated: CASSQTSGTYYEQYF.

This clone was seen only a few times. The CDR3: CASSPTRLAGSGGTQYF. The CDR3 nucleotides are TGTGCCAGCAGCCCAACCCGACTAGCGGGGAGTGGGGGTACGCAGTATTTT. The chain is built from TRBV7-9 and TRBJ2-3; 11 bases map to TRBD2. CDR1 and CDR2 from the germline V gene are SEHNR and FQNEAQ (reference sequence). V shed 5 bases and J 8 bases; nucleotides not matched to a gene: 15. The CDR3 sequence is 17 residues long.

This clone has ten or more counts. This rearrangement joins TRBV6-6 to TRBJ2-2; possibly TRBD2 for D (6 bases). The ends were cut back, 4 bases at V and 4 bases at J, with 10 bases in the middle. The CDR3 is made up of 14 amino acids. Germline CDR1 and CDR2: MNHNY and SVGAGI (reference sequence). CDR3 amino acids: CASSSTGSTGELFF. The CDR3 DNA is TGTGCCAGCAGTTCCACCGGGAGCACCGGGGAGCTGTTTTTT.

The table lists this clone with many counts. The chain links TRBV10-3 to TRBJ1-2; 9 bases are a match to TRBD1. The V and J ends lost 2 bases and 7 bases, in that order; junction bases with no gene match: 5. Germline loops: CDR1 ENHRY, CDR2 SYGVKD. The CDR3 runs 14 residues. Here the CDR3 reads CAISELQGASGYTF. CDR3 in DNA: TGTGCCATCAGTGAGCTACAGGGGGCCTCTGGCTACACCTTC.

This clone was recorded many times. The chain recombines TRBV11-2 with TRBJ1-1; D ambiguous. V lost 7 bases to trimming and J lost 1 base, with 19 bases between them. CDR1 SGHAT and CDR2 FQNNGV come from the germline V gene. This CDR3 contains 16 residues. This chain's CDR3 is CASISVLVPRNTEAFF. The CDR3 DNA reads as TGTGCCAGCATCTCAGTTTTGGTCCCCAGGAACACTGAAGCTTTCTTT.

This clone was observed at least ten times. This sequence joins TRBV28 and TRBJ1-2, with D perhaps TRBD1 (5 bases). Germline V gene data show CDR1 as MDHEN and CDR2 as SYDVKM. V gave up 2 bases and J gave up 4 bases, with 14 bases separating them. The length of the CDR3 is 15 residues. This CDR3 reads CASSLAAGGSYGYTF. CDR3 DNA: TGTGCCAGCAGTTTAGCGGCTGGGGGGAGCTATGGCTACACCTTC.

This clone has a count of ten or more. The chain joins TRBV14 to TRBJ2-3; 7 bases are shared with TRBD1. V gave up 5 bases and J gave up 4 bases; unmatched junction bases: 9. Germline lookup yields CDR1 SGHDN and CDR2 FVKESK. This CDR3 spans 15 amino acids. As DNA, the CDR3 is TGTGCCAGCAGCGTCGACAGGGTTCGGGCAGATACGCAGTATTTT. Amino acid sequence: CASSVDRVRADTQYF.

This clone appeared many times. V usage is TRBV5-1 and J usage is TRBJ2-3, with no clear D. Germline V lookup: CDR1 SGHRS, CDR2 YFSETQ. This CDR3 is built from 15 residues. The V end was cut by 2 bases, the J end by 1 base, with 11 bases between. The DNA of the CDR3 is TGCGCCAGCAGCTTTCCAGGTGGCCGCACAGATACGCAGTATTTT. Translation gives CASSFPGGRTDTQYF. Variable domain in full (rest from reference TRBV5-1 and TRBJ2-3): KAGVTQTPRYLIKTRGQQVTLSCSPISGHRSVSWYQQTPGQGLQFLFEYFSETQRNKGNFPGRFSGRQFSNSRSEMNVSTLELGDSALYLCASSFPGGRTDTQYFGPGTRLTVL.

This clone was detected ten times or more. The chain carries TRBV6-6 and TRBJ1-3; D possibly corresponds to TRBD1 (5 bases). The CDR3 spans 14 residues. Germline-derived CDR1 and CDR2 are MNHNY and SVGAGI (reference sequence). The V gene lost 6 bases and the J gene lost 4 bases, with 13 bases spanning the gap. The CDR3 region is CASRGDWDGNTIYF. CDR3 nucleotide sequence: TGTGCCAGCAGGGGGGACTGGGACGGAAACACCATATATTTT.

In its sample, this clone was seen many times. The genes are TRBV18 and TRBJ1-3, with D perhaps TRBD1 (6 bases). CDR3 length: 16 residues. The germline gives CDR1 KGHSH, CDR2 LQKENI. V lost 1 base and J lost 1, with 11 bases in between. The CDR3 loop reads CASSPREGGSGNTIYF. The CDR3 nucleotides read TGTGCCAGCTCACCACGTGAAGGGGGATCTGGAAACACCATATATTTT.

This clone has a count of ten or more. The J gene is TRBJ2-7, the V gene TRBV6-6; D is undetermined. Looked up from germline, CDR1 is MNHNY and CDR2 is SVGAGI (reference sequence). The V end was cut by 4 bases, the J end by 3 bases, with 10 bases between. The CDR3 has 13 amino acids. The CDR3 bases are TGTGCCAGCAGTTCCCCTTCTTTCTACGAGCAGTACTTC. It encodes CASSSPSFYEQYF.

This clone showed up many times. The V and J genes are TRBV19 and TRBJ1-2; 10 bases are shared with TRBD1. Germline values: CDR1 LNHDA, CDR2 SQIVND (reference sequence). V lost 5 bases to trimming and J lost 5 bases; unmatched junction nucleotides: 8. The CDR3 runs to 15 residues. CDR3: CASSERQGARYGYTF. Written as DNA, the CDR3 is TGTGCCAGTAGTGAGAGACAGGGGGCGCGGTATGGCTACACCTTC.

The J gene is TRBJ1-2, the V gene TRBV14; the match to TRBD1 covers 9 bases. CDR3 length equals 14 residues. CDR1 and CDR2 (germline): SGHDN, FVKESK. V lost 3 bases and J lost 6; bases outside the gene matches: 5. Here the CDR3 DNA reads TGTGCCAGCAGCCAGGTGACAGGGGGGAATGGCTACACCTTC. It encodes CASSQVTGGNGYTF.

This clone was seen repeatedly, ten times or more. The rearrangement links TRBV28 to TRBJ2-3; the match to TRBD2 covers 9 bases. The CDR3 runs to 14 residues. Germline CDR1 MDHEN, CDR2 SYDVKM. Trimming cost V 6 bases and J 2 bases; bases outside gene matches: 3. In DNA, the CDR3 is TGTGCCAGCAGGTTAGCGGGGGACACAGATACGCAGTATTTT. This gives the protein CASRLAGDTDTQYF.

This clone was seen at least ten times. This chain joins TRBV29-1 and TRBJ1-6; tentative D call: TRBD1 (6 bases). The CDR3 covers 14 residues. Looked up from germline, CDR1 is SQVTM and CDR2 is ANQGSEA. V gave up 6 bases and J gave up 8 bases, with 17 bases separating them. CDR3 DNA: TGCAGCGTCTCACAGGGTGTGAGGGATTCACCCCTCCACTTT. Its translation is CSVSQGVRDSPLHF.

This clone was detected many times. The rearrangement joins TRBV4-2 to TRBJ2-7; TRBD1 matches at 10 bases. After removal of 3 bases from V and 5 bases from J, the junction contained 7 bases not matched to a gene. Germline V lookup: CDR1 LGHNA, CDR2 YNFKEQ. The CDR3 loop spans 15 amino acids. CDR3 nucleotide sequence: TGTGCCAGCAGCCAGGGGACAGGGGATTCCCACGAGCAGTACTTC. It encodes CASSQGTGDSHEQYF.

In its sample, this clone was seen many times. The chain has TRBV5-1 and TRBJ1-1; 9 nucleotides line up with TRBD1. With 4 bases clipped from V and 3 bases from J, the junction kept 4 bases outside the gene matches. CDR3 length equals 14 residues. Germline CDR1 reads SGHRS; CDR2 reads YFSETQ. CDR3 bases: TGCGCCAGCAGCGGACAGGGGTTTGACACTGAAGCTTTCTTT. Its translation is CASSGQGFDTEAFF. The full variable domain, rest sourced from reference TRBV5-1 and TRBJ1-1, is KAGVTQTPRYLIKTRGQQVTLSCSPISGHRSVSWYQQTPGQGLQFLFEYFSETQRNKGNFPGRFSGRQFSNSRSEMNVSTLELGDSALYLCASSGQGFDTEAFFGQGTRLTVV.

The rearrangement joins TRBV11-2 to TRBJ2-5; D is possibly TRBD2 (5 bases). Trimming removed 5 bases from V and 0 bases from J, with 16 bases in between. CDR1 is SGHAT and CDR2 is FQNNGV in the germline V gene. CDR3 length: 16 residues. The CDR3 coding sequence is TGTGCCAGCAGCCTTCGAGGGTTAGGGTACCAAGAGACCCAGTACTTC. Translated, it gives CASSLRGLGYQETQYF.

This clone was seen repeatedly, ten times or more. V usage is TRBV11-2 and J usage is TRBJ2-7, with D maybe TRBD1 (6 bases). CDR1 and CDR2 from the germline V gene are SGHAT and FQNNGV. V shed 2 bases and J shed 5 bases, with 16 bases lying between them. The CDR3 extends over 15 amino acids. The CDR3 reads CASSLLSQGMNEQYF. CDR3 nucleotides: TGTGCCAGCAGCTTATTGTCCCAGGGGATGAACGAGCAGTACTTC.

In its sample, this clone was seen many times. The chain recombines TRBV7-9 with TRBJ2-1; the match to TRBD1 covers 11 bases. The CDR3 contains 15 residues. Germline loops: CDR1 SEHNR, CDR2 FQNEAQ (reference sequence). V lost 5 bases and J lost 5; bases outside the gene matches: 5. The CDR3 spells CASSKGQGGDNEQFF. As DNA, the CDR3 is TGTGCCAGCAGCAAGGGACAGGGGGGGGACAATGAGCAGTTCTTC.

This clone was detected many times. The gene calls are TRBV19 and TRBJ2-1; 8 bases match TRBD2. The germline gives CDR1 LNHDA, CDR2 SQIVND (reference sequence). The CDR3 has 17 amino acids. Trimming took 0 bases from V and 4 from J; bases not matched to a gene: 8. The CDR3 region has the DNA TGTGCCAGTAGTATAGATCAGGGCGGGGGGTTATACAATGAGCAGTTCTTC. It encodes CASSIDQGGGLYNEQFF.

This clone came up many times. DNA for the CDR3: TGTGCCAGCACCCGACAGCGGGGGTCTTCTTATGGCTACACCTTC. Amino acids: CASTRQRGSSYGYTF. V and J are TRBV7-2 and TRBJ1-2, with a weak D call TRBD1 (5 bases). Germline assignment: CDR1 SGHTA and CDR2 FQGNSA. The CDR3 totals 15 residues. Trimming pared 7 bases from V and 5 bases from J, leaving 20 bases between.

This clone was detected many times. The genes are TRBV5-1 and TRBJ1-4, with 7 bases that match TRBD1. V lost 2 bases and J lost 5; bases outside the gene matches: 6. This CDR3 has 15 amino acids. Per the germline V gene, CDR1 is SGHRS and CDR2 is YFSETQ. The CDR3 loop is CASSFSGTENEKLFF. The CDR3 DNA sequence: TGCGCCAGCAGCTTTTCCGGGACAGAAAATGAAAAACTGTTTTTT.

This clone was observed many times. The DNA for the CDR3 is TGTGCCAGCAGCTTACCTGGTTCGGTCCGACAGGGAGGCTATGGCTACACCTTC. It codes for CASSLPGSVRQGGYGYTF. V is TRBV5-8 and J is TRBJ1-2; 7 nucleotides align to TRBD1. CDR1 and CDR2 (germline): SGHTS, YDEGEE. This CDR3 contains 18 residues. The V segment lost 2 bases and the J segment 4 bases; nucleotides outside the gene matches: 17.

The table lists this clone with a few counts. The chain has TRBV2 and TRBJ2-5; 7 bases line up with TRBD2. Germline V lookup: CDR1 SNHLY, CDR2 FYNNEI. The CDR3 length is 11 residues. Germline trimming cut 6 bases from V and 9 bases from J; bases unmatched to any gene: 4. The CDR3 bases are TGTGCCAGCAGGGGGGAGGGCGCCCAGTACTTC. Translation: CASRGEGAQYF.

This clone came up many times. The gene calls are TRBV9 and TRBJ2-7; 10 bases agree with TRBD1. The CDR3 consists of 15 residues. J was trimmed by 5 bases and V by 4 bases; bases with no gene match: 9. Germline loops: CDR1 SGDLS, CDR2 YYNGEE. The CDR3 protein is CASSQGTGVRDEQYF. DNA of the CDR3: TGTGCCAGCAGCCAGGGGACAGGGGTTAGGGACGAGCAGTACTTC.